A single sample gave rise to the 23 T cell receptor beta chains below, sequenced in a study of cytomegalovirus exposure and HLA in healthy donors. Produced via immunoSEQ multiplex PCR; TCRdb's table is partial and in-frame only. The sample holds under 110,000 clones, 88% seen once. Sequencing input: PBMCs. The source is a young woman in good health and CMV-seropositive.

The chain uses TRBV7-9 and TRBJ2-7, with 8 bases aligning to TRBD1. The germline CDR1 and CDR2 sequences are SEHNR and FQNEAQ (reference sequence). The CDR3 is 19 amino acids. Trimming at V came to 5 bases and at J to 3 bases, leaving 21 bases not matched to a gene. CDR3 sequence (DNA): TGTGCCAGCAGCCGGAAGCTAAATTCGGGACAGGATTCGGGCTACGAGCAGTACTTC. It codes for CASSRKLNSGQDSGYEQYF.

This chain uses TRBV10-1 with TRBJ2-3; 7 bases line up with TRBD1. There are 16 residues in the CDR3. Germline lookup yields CDR1 WNHNN and CDR2 SYGVQD (reference sequence). With 0 bases clipped from V and 0 bases from J, the junction kept 3 bases outside the gene matches. Here the CDR3 reads CASSESRQGSTDTQYF. CDR3 sequence (DNA): TGCGCCAGCAGTGAGTCAAGACAGGGCAGCACAGATACGCAGTATTTT.

This chain connects TRBV6-1 to TRBJ1-2; the D gene is possibly TRBD1 (5 bases). From germline, CDR1 is MNHNS and CDR2 SASEGT. V lost 1 base and J lost 5, with 11 bases in between. The CDR3 sequence is 14 residues long. DNA for the CDR3: TGTGCCAGCAGTGAAGAGGGGCCGAGATATGGCTACACCTTC. Translation: CASSEEGPRYGYTF.

The gene calls are TRBV7-9 and TRBJ1-4, with a tentative D call TRBD1 (6 bases). V lost 5 bases, J lost 5 bases, and 18 bases lay in between. CDR3 size: 16 residues. Germline CDR1 is SEHNR and CDR2 is FQNEAQ (reference sequence). The CDR3 protein is CASSPTEGQWNEKLFF. The CDR3 coding sequence is TGTGCCAGCAGCCCTACCGAAGGACAGTGGAATGAAAAACTGTTTTTT.

The chain has TRBV27 and TRBJ2-3, with 9 bases identical to TRBD2. This CDR3 contains 16 residues. CDR1 and CDR2 from the germline V gene are MNHEY and SMNVEV (reference sequence). The J segment lost 0 bases and the V segment lost 5 bases, leaving 6 bases of the junction unmatched. The CDR3 nucleotides read TGTGCCAGCAGTCCGACGACTAGCGGCAGCACAGATACGCAGTATTTT. Its protein product is CASSPTTSGSTDTQYF.

The rearrangement joins TRBV7-2 to TRBJ1-5; D perhaps matches TRBD1 (6 bases). Germline V gene lookup returns CDR1 SGHTA and CDR2 FQGNSA. CDR3 length: 17 residues. Deletions cut 2 bases from V and 1 base from J, with 15 bases between. CDR3 DNA: TGTGCCAGCAGCTTAATTCTCGACGACAGGAGCAATCAGCCCCAGCATTTT. Translated, it gives CASSLILDDRSNQPQHF. The full variable domain, rest sourced from reference TRBV7-2 and TRBJ1-5, is GAGVSQSPSNKVTEKGKDVELRCDPISGHTALYWYRQSLGQGLEFLIYFQGNSAPDKSGLPSDRFSAERTGGSVSTLTIQRTQQEDSAVYLCASSLILDDRSNQPQHFGDGTRLSIL.

The chain uses TRBV18 and TRBJ2-1, with 11 bases identical to TRBD2. The germline gives CDR1 KGHSH, CDR2 LQKENI. Trimming took 0 bases from V and 2 from J; bases not matched to a gene: 0. The CDR3 loop spans 16 amino acids. CDR3 residues: CASSPPGLAAYNEQFF. DNA of the CDR3: TGTGCCAGCTCACCACCGGGACTAGCGGCCTACAATGAGCAGTTCTTC. The full variable domain, rest sourced from reference TRBV18 and TRBJ2-1, is NAGVMQNPRHLVRRRGQEARLRCSPMKGHSHVYWYRQLPEEGLKFMVYLQKENIIDESGMPKERFSAEFPKEGPSILRIQQVVRGDSAAYFCASSPPGLAAYNEQFFGPGTRLTVL.

The genes are TRBV7-2 and TRBJ2-1; 7 bases agree with TRBD2. The junction had 10 bases not matched to a gene; V was cut back by 2 bases and J by 6 bases. Germline CDR1 and CDR2: SGHTA and FQGNSA. The CDR3 runs to 16 residues. The CDR3 DNA sequence: TGTGCCAGCAGCTTATCGGGCGGGGGTCCAACCAATGAGCAGTTCTTC. Translated, it gives CASSLSGGGPTNEQFF.

This clone came up once. The V and J genes are TRBV2 and TRBJ2-7; TRBD1 matches 8 bases. J gave up 5 bases and V 5 bases, and 8 bases lay outside the gene matches. This CDR3 is 14 amino acids long. Germline V gives CDR1 SNHLY, CDR2 FYNNEI. The CDR3 reads CASSRQGPLDEQYF. CDR3 sequence (DNA): TGTGCCAGCAGTCGACAGGGGCCTTTAGACGAGCAGTACTTC.

The J gene is TRBJ2-1, the V gene TRBV15; D remains ambiguous. This CDR3 is 15 amino acids long. Germline V gene sequence: CDR1 LNHNV, CDR2 YYDKDF (reference sequence). V gave up 0 bases and J gave up 2 bases, with 8 bases separating them. CDR3 in DNA: TGTGCCACCAGCAGAGATCTAGGCACCTACAATGAGCAGTTCTTC. It is translated as CATSRDLGTYNEQFF.

This chain joins TRBV5-1 and TRBJ2-1; 7 bases match TRBD1. There are 15 residues in the CDR3. J gave up 5 bases and V 0 bases, and 5 bases lay outside the gene matches. CDR1 and CDR2 (germline): SGHRS, YFSETQ. CDR3 in amino acids: CASSLGGGDNNEQFF. CDR3 nucleotide sequence: TGCGCCAGCAGCTTGGGAGGGGGCGATAACAATGAGCAGTTCTTC.

This chain uses TRBV7-2 with TRBJ2-1; D possibly corresponds to TRBD1 (6 bases). Germline V lookup: CDR1 SGHTA, CDR2 FQGNSA. V lost 5 bases and J lost 9, with 11 bases in between. The CDR3 has 12 amino acids. The CDR3 DNA reads TGTGCCAGCAGCATCCGGACAGCTGAGCAGTTCTTC. Amino acid sequence: CASSIRTAEQFF. The variable domain in full, with the rest retrieved from reference TRBV7-2 and TRBJ2-1, is GAGVSQSPSNKVTEKGKDVELRCDPISGHTALYWYRQSLGQGLEFLIYFQGNSAPDKSGLPSDRFSAERTGGSVSTLTIQRTQQEDSAVYLCASSIRTAEQFFGPGTRLTVL.

The chain links TRBV19 to TRBJ2-1; D not resolved. CDR1 LNHDA and CDR2 SQIVND come from the germline V gene (reference sequence). The CDR3 runs to 11 residues. Trimming stripped 10 bases from V and 2 bases from J, with 6 bases between. CDR3 DNA sequence: TGTGCCACCTTTACCTACAATGAGCAGTTCTTC. As protein: CATFTYNEQFF.

The chain carries TRBV7-9 and TRBJ1-2; 7 bases fit TRBD1. From germline, CDR1 is SEHNR and CDR2 FQNEAQ (reference sequence). This CDR3 is built from 12 residues. V was clipped by 5 bases and J by 8 bases; unmatched bases: 5. DNA for the CDR3: TGTGCCAGCAGCCAGGACAGGCGCGGCTACACCTTC. As protein: CASSQDRRGYTF.

This clone was seen a single time. In DNA, the CDR3 is TGCGCCAGCAGTGAGTCGGGGACAGATGAAGCTTTCTTT. It yields the protein CASSESGTDEAFF. The V gene is TRBV10-1, the J gene TRBJ1-1; 7 nucleotides align to TRBD1. CDR3 length: 13 residues. Germline lookup yields CDR1 WNHNN and CDR2 SYGVQD (reference sequence). After removal of 0 bases from V and 7 bases from J, the junction contained 2 bases not matched to a gene.

The chain joins TRBV6-1 to TRBJ1-1; TRBD1 agrees at 9 bases. Germline trimming cut 6 bases from V and 3 bases from J; bases unmatched to any gene: 5. The CDR3 length is 14 residues. CDR1 and CDR2 from the germline V gene are MNHNS and SASEGT. Here the CDR3 reads CASRGGDRDTEAFF. CDR3 in DNA: TGTGCCAGCAGGGGAGGGGACAGGGACACTGAAGCTTTCTTT.

Comment on this clone: Other DNA variants within this sample encode the same CDR3. This chain's CDR3 is CASSLRETQYF. The CDR3 nucleotides are TGTGCCAGCAGTCTCAGGGAGACCCAGTACTTC. The chain employs TRBV28 and TRBJ2-5; D is ambiguous. The V end was cut by 5 bases, the J end by 5 bases, with 6 bases between. Germline V CDR1 and CDR2: MDHEN, SYDVKM. CDR3 length: 11 residues.

This clone was observed once. V and J are TRBV6-6 and TRBJ2-7; 11 bases fit TRBD1. Germline V CDR1 and CDR2: MNHNY, SVGAGI (reference sequence). There are 14 residues in the CDR3. V shed 7 bases and J 5 bases; nucleotides not matched to a gene: 7. The CDR3 coding sequence is TGTGCCAGCACCCGGACAGGGGGCCGCGACGAGCAGTACGTC. It is translated as CASTRTGGRDEQYV.

This chain connects TRBV6-5 to TRBJ2-2; 7 bases map to TRBD1. Germline CDR1 and CDR2: MNHEY and SVGAGI. This CDR3 has 13 residues. The trim removed 10 bases at V and 5 bases at J, leaving 7 bases unmatched. This chain's CDR3 is CATRDSRTGELFF. CDR3 DNA sequence: TGTGCCACCCGGGACAGCCGAACCGGGGAGCTGTTTTTT.

This clone was recorded only once. The CDR3 nucleotides are TGTGCCAGCAGTCCGGACAGGCCGTACGAGCAGTACTTC. Its translation is CASSPDRPYEQYF. V and J are TRBV27 and TRBJ2-7, with 7 bases identical to TRBD1. The ends lost 5 bases at V and 4 bases at J; junction bases unmatched: 5. The CDR3 length is 13 residues. Germline V CDR1 and CDR2: MNHEY, SMNVEV (reference sequence).

The chain has TRBV6-5 and TRBJ2-5, with D unresolved. V lost 2 bases to trimming and J lost 5 bases, with 3 bases between them. The germline V gene encodes CDR1 MNHEY and CDR2 SVGAGI. This CDR3 has 11 amino acids. The CDR3, as DNA: TGTGCCAGCAGTTACCGGGAGACCCAGTACTTC. It translates to CASSYRETQYF.

V is TRBV4-1 and J is TRBJ1-1; D is uncertain. Germline V lookup: CDR1 MGHRA, CDR2 YSYEKL. Deletions cut 3 bases from V and 4 bases from J, with 9 bases between. There are 13 residues in the CDR3. This chain's CDR3 is CASSHLLTTEAFF. The DNA of the CDR3 is TGCGCCAGCAGCCATCTCCTAACCACTGAAGCTTTCTTT.

The chain uses TRBV11-2 and TRBJ1-1; D might be TRBD1 (5 bases). V lost 4 bases and J 4 bases, leaving 13 bases between the germline ends. CDR1 SGHAT and CDR2 FQNNGV come from the germline V gene. CDR3 size: 14 residues. For the CDR3, the DNA is TGTGCCAGCAGCTCACAGGTCAGATTCACTGAAGCTTTCTTT. Translation gives CASSSQVRFTEAFF.